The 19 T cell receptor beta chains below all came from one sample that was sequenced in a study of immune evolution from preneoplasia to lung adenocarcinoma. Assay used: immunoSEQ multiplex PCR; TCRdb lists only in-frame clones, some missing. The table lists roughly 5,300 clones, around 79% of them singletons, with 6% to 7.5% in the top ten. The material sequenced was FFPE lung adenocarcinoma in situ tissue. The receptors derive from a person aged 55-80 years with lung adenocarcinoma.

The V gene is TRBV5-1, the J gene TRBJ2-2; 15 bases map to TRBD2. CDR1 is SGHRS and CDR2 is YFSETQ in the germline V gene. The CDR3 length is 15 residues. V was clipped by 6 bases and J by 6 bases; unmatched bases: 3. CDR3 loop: CASTGLAGGPGELFF. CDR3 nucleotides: TGCGCCAGCACCGGACTAGCGGGGGGGCCCGGGGAGCTGTTTTTT.

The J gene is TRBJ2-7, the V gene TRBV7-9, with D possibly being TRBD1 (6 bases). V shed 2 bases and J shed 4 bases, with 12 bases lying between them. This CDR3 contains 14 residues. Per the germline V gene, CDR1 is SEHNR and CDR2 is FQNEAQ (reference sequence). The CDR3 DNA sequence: TGTGCCAGCAGCTTAACCGGGACACAGTACGAGCAGTACTTC. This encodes CASSLTGTQYEQYF.

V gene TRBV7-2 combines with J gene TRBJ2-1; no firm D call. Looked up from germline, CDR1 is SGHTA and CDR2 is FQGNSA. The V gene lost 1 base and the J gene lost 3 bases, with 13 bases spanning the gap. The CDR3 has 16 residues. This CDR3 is CASSLEGIRIYNEQFF. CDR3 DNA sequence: TGTGCCAGCAGCTTAGAGGGTATTCGGATCTACAATGAGCAGTTCTTC.

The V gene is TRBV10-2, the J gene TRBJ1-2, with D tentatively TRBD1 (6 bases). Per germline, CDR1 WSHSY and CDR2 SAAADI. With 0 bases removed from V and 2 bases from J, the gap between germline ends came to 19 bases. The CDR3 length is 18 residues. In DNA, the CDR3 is TGCGCCAGCAGTGAGTCGCGTGTTCCCATAACAGGGAACTATGGCTACACCTTC. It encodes CASSESRVPITGNYGYTF.

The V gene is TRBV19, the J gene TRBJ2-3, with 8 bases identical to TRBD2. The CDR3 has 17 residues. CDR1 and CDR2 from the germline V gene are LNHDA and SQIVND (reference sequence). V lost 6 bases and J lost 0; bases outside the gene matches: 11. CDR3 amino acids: CASSQSGSGVSTDTQYF. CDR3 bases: TGTGCCAGTAGCCAAAGCGGTAGCGGGGTAAGCACAGATACGCAGTATTTT.

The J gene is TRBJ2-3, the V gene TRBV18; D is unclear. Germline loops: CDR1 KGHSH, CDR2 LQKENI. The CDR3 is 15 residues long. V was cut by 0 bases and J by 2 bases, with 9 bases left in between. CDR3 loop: CASSPPPGYTDTQYF. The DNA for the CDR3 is TGTGCCAGCTCACCACCGCCAGGCTACACAGATACGCAGTATTTT.

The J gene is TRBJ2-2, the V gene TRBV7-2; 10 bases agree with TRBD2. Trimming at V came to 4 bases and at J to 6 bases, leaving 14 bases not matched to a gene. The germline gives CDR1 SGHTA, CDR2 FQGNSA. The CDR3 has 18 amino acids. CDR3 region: CASSSTPSGGARSGELFF. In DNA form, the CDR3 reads TGTGCCAGCAGCTCGACCCCCAGCGGGGGGGCCAGGTCCGGGGAGCTGTTTTTT.

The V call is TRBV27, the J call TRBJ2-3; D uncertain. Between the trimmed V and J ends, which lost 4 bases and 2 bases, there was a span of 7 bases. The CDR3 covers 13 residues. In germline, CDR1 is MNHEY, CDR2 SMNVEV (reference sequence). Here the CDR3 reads CASSYPATDTQYF. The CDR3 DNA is TGTGCCAGCAGTTACCCCGCCACAGATACGCAGTATTTT.

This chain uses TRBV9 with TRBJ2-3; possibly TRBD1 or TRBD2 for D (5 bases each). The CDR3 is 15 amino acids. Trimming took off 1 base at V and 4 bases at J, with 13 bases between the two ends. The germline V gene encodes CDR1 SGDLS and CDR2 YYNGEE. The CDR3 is CASSVMGVPSDTQYF. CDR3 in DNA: TGTGCCAGCAGCGTAATGGGGGTACCATCAGATACGCAGTATTTT.

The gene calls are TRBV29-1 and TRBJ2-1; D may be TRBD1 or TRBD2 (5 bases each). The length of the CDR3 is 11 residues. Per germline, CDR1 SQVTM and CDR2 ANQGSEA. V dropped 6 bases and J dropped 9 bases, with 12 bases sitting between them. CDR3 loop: CSVWLGVEQFF. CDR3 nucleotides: TGCAGCGTGTGGTTGGGGGTTGAGCAGTTCTTC.

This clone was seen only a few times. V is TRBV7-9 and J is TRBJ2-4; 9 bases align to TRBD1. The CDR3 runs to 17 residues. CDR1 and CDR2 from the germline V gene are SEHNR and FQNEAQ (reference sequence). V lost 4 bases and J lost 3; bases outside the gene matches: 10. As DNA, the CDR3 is TGTGCCAGCAGCTCTAGGGGCGACAGGGGGGACAAAAACATTCAGTACTTC. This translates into CASSSRGDRGDKNIQYF.

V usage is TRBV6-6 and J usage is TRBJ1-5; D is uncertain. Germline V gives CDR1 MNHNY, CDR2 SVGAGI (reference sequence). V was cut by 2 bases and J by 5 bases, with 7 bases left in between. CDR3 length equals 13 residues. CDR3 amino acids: CASSYRLDQPQHF. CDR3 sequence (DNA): TGTGCCAGCAGTTACAGGTTGGATCAGCCCCAGCATTTT.

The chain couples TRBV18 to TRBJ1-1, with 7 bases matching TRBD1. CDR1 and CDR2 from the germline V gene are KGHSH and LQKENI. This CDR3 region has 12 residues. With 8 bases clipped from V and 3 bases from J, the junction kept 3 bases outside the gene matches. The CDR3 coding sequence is TGTGCCAGCAACAGGGGTGACACTGAAGCTTTCTTT. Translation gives CASNRGDTEAFF.

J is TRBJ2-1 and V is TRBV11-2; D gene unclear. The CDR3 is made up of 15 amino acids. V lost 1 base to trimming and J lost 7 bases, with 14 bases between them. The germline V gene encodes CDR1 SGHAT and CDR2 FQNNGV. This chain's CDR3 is CASSLVAGWQNEQFF. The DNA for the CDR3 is TGTGCCAGCAGCTTAGTGGCAGGTTGGCAGAATGAGCAGTTCTTC.

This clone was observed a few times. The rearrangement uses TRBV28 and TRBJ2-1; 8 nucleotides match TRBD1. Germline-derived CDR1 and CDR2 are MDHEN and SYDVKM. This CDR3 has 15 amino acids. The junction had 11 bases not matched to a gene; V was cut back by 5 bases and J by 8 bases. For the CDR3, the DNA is TGTGCCAGCAGTCCTCTGACAGGGGTGGTTGATGAGCAGTTCTTC. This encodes CASSPLTGVVDEQFF.

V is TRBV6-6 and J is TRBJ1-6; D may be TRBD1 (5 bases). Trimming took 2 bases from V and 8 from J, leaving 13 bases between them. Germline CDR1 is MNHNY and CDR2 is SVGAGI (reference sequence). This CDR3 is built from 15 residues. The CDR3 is CASSYTSGTDSPLHF. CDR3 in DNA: TGTGCCAGCAGTTACACCTCAGGGACCGATTCACCCCTCCACTTT.

The DNA for the CDR3 is TGTGCCAGCAGCCTACCGGGTGGACAGCTGAACACTGAAGCTTTCTTT. Translating it yields CASSLPGGQLNTEAFF. The gene calls are TRBV11-2 and TRBJ1-1; possibly TRBD1 for D (6 bases). Trimming pared 5 bases from V and 0 bases from J, leaving 16 bases between. Per germline, CDR1 SGHAT and CDR2 FQNNGV. The CDR3 has 16 residues.

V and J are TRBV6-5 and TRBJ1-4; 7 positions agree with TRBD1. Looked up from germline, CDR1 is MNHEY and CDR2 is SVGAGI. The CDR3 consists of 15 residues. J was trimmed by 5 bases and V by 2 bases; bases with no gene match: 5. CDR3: CASSYTTGENEKLFF. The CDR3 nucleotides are TGTGCCAGCAGTTACACCACAGGGGAAAATGAAAAACTGTTTTTT.

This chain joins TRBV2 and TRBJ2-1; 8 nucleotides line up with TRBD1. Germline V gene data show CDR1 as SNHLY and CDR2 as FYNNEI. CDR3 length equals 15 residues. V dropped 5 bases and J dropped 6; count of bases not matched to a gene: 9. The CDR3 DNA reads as TGTGCCAGCAGTCCATTGACAGGGGAGGCCAATGAGCAGTTCTTC. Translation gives CASSPLTGEANEQFF.